This T cell receptor (beta chain) was sequenced during a study of spatial heterogeneity in lung cancer. General study results and limits: Tumors with more nonsynonymous mutations had more expanded intratumoral alpha and beta TCRs.

Time point here: sample taken at primary tumor resection. Untreated early-stage non-small cell lung cancer patients, over 55 in total, were the donors. CDR1 is SGHDN, CDR2 FVKESK, per germline. The CDR3 runs 15 residues. The V gene lost 1 base and the J gene lost 2 bases, with 12 bases spanning the gap. Every molecule of TCR cDNA had its own unique molecular identifier. TCRdb reprocessed the 5' RACE reads via MiXCR and lists one record per CDR3 protein. Of 15,000 to 20,000 distinct CDR3 sequences in the sample, about 6.3% were seen once. This clonotype was seen at least ten times. The antigen is unknown.

The specimen comprised lung tumor tissue, sampled at surgery. This receptor was identified in a female donor with early-stage non-small cell lung cancer. The chain joins TRBV14 to TRBJ2-7; D uncertain. The chain's CDR3 is CASSQGLGMAYEQYF. The CDR3 DNA sequence: TGTGCCAGCAGCCAAGGACTGGGAATGGCCTACGAGCAGTACTTC.